One sample yielded the 27 T cell receptor beta chains listed below, sequenced in a study of blood T cell repertoires in COVID-19. Data came from immunoSEQ multiplex PCR; TCRdb stores just in-frame clones and leaves some out. Seen here are about 380,000 clones, approximately 90% observed once, and the top ten hold 0.9% to 1.5%. The sequencing input was PBMCs or T cells enriched from blood (not recorded which). These receptors came from a woman between 18 and 30 years old who had recovered from COVID-19.

This chain uses TRBV6-5 with TRBJ2-5; 11 bases line up with TRBD2. Per germline, CDR1 MNHEY and CDR2 SVGAGI. The CDR3 spans 15 residues. Trimming at V came to 7 bases and at J to 1 base, leaving 5 bases not matched to a gene. CDR3 region: CASMPSGGLQETQYF. The CDR3 DNA follows: TGTGCCAGCATGCCTAGCGGGGGGCTCCAAGAGACCCAGTACTTC.

The chain employs TRBV30 and TRBJ1-2, with 8 bases identical to TRBD1. This CDR3 comprises 15 residues. Trimming took 6 bases from V and 8 from J; bases not matched to a gene: 17. The germline V gene has CDR1 GTSNPN and CDR2 SVGIG (reference sequence). The CDR3 loop reads CACTPTEDREFGYTF. CDR3 in DNA: TGTGCCTGCACACCAACCGAGGACAGGGAGTTCGGCTACACCTTC.

This chain connects TRBV4-1 to TRBJ1-3, with 9 nucleotides matching TRBD1. The CDR3 extends over 17 amino acids. The trim removed 4 bases at V and 3 bases at J, leaving 10 bases unmatched. The germline gives CDR1 MGHRA, CDR2 YSYEKL. DNA for the CDR3: TGCGCCAGCAGCCCTTTCTCGACAGGGGGGATTGGAAACACCATATATTTT. This translates into CASSPFSTGGIGNTIYF.

The gene calls are TRBV10-3 and TRBJ2-3; 10 positions match TRBD2. The CDR3 sequence is 16 residues long. V lost 6 bases and J lost 4; bases outside the gene matches: 10. Germline V gene data show CDR1 as ENHRY and CDR2 as SYGVKD. The CDR3 coding sequence is TGTGCCATCAGGCCTAGCGGGGGCTACTCAGCAGATACGCAGTATTTT. Its translation: CAIRPSGGYSADTQYF.

The V and J genes are TRBV5-8 and TRBJ1-2; D is unresolved. The CDR3 consists of 16 residues. Per the germline V gene, CDR1 is SGHTS and CDR2 is YDEGEE. V was shortened by 0 bases and J by 1 base, with 13 bases between the two germline ends. CDR3 protein: CASSLALLHYNYGYTF. In nucleotides, the CDR3 is TGTGCCAGCAGCTTGGCCTTGCTCCACTATAACTATGGCTACACCTTC.

The rearrangement joins TRBV6-2 or TRBV6-3 to TRBJ2-2; 9 bases line up with TRBD1. Unmatched junction bases numbered 7, after V lost 5 bases and J lost 6 bases. The CDR3 sequence is 15 residues long. Germline-derived CDR1 and CDR2 are MNHEY and SVGEGT. The CDR3: CASSPQGARAGELFF. The CDR3 nucleotides read TGTGCCAGCAGTCCACAGGGGGCGAGGGCCGGGGAGCTGTTTTTT.

The chain links TRBV4-1 to TRBJ1-6; tentative D call: TRBD1 (5 bases). The V end lost 0 bases, the J end lost 12 bases, and 12 bases lay between the germline ends. Germline lookup yields CDR1 MGHRA and CDR2 YSYEKL. The CDR3 sequence is 14 residues long. Here the CDR3 reads CASSQDQEGRPLHF. CDR3 coding DNA: TGCGCCAGCAGCCAAGATCAGGAGGGGAGACCCCTCCACTTT.

The CDR3 DNA is TGCAGCGTTGTCGGGGGTTCCGATGGCTACACCTTC. It encodes CSVVGGSDGYTF. The gene calls are TRBV29-1 and TRBJ1-2; a weak D match, TRBD1 (5 bases). Trimming took 4 bases from V and 6 from J, leaving 12 bases between them. Germline V gene sequence: CDR1 SQVTM, CDR2 ANQGSEA. The CDR3 length is 12 residues.

V gene TRBV5-1 combines with J gene TRBJ1-1, with 11 bases lining up with TRBD1. Germline CDR1 reads SGHRS; CDR2 reads YFSETQ. Trimming took 0 bases from V and 3 from J; bases not matched to a gene: 13. The CDR3 loop spans 19 amino acids. The CDR3: CASSLAYGTGGMWHTEAFF. The CDR3 nucleotides read TGCGCCAGCAGCTTGGCCTACGGGACAGGGGGTATGTGGCACACTGAAGCTTTCTTT.

The rearrangement joins TRBV9 to TRBJ2-1; no clear D gene. Germline CDR1 SGDLS, CDR2 YYNGEE. The CDR3 loop spans 15 amino acids. Deletions cut 0 bases from V and 0 bases from J, with 7 bases between. This CDR3 reads CASSVGALSYNEQFF. The CDR3 DNA sequence: TGTGCCAGCAGCGTAGGAGCCCTCTCCTACAATGAGCAGTTCTTC. The full variable domain, rest sourced from reference TRBV9 and TRBJ2-1, is DSGVTQTPKHLITATGQRVTLRCSPRSGDLSVYWYQQSLDQGLQFLIQYYNGEERAKGNILERFSAQQFPDLHSELNLSSLELGDSALYFCASSVGALSYNEQFFGPGTRLTVL.

V and J are TRBV6-5 and TRBJ2-3, with D unclear. Trimming took 7 bases from V and 2 from J, leaving 13 bases between them. The CDR3 runs to 14 residues. The germline gives CDR1 MNHEY, CDR2 SVGAGI. The CDR3: CASKRPTNTDTQYF. In nucleotides, the CDR3 is TGTGCCAGCAAGAGGCCCACCAACACAGATACGCAGTATTTT.

The chain uses TRBV4-1 and TRBJ1-1, with 7 bases matching TRBD1. Trimming removed 2 bases from V and 4 bases from J; junction bases left unmatched: 10. The CDR3 is 16 amino acids. The V gene's germline CDR1 is MGHRA and CDR2 YSYEKL. The CDR3 nucleotides are TGCGCCAGCAGCCAAACCGTCAGAGCAGGGGGCACTGAAGCTTTCTTT. Protein product: CASSQTVRAGGTEAFF.

V usage is TRBV10-2 and J usage is TRBJ1-5; D is unclear. The germline gives CDR1 WSHSY, CDR2 SAAADI. The CDR3 is 13 residues long. V was clipped by 3 bases and J by 5 bases, with 8 bases between them. CDR3 sequence reads: CASSEWGDQPQHF. The CDR3 DNA is TGCGCCAGCAGTGAATGGGGAGATCAGCCCCAGCATTTT.

The V gene is TRBV6-5, the J gene TRBJ2-3; 10 bases map to TRBD2. V shed 6 bases and J 5 bases; nucleotides not matched to a gene: 5. The CDR3 contains 14 residues. Germline values: CDR1 MNHEY, CDR2 SVGAGI. The CDR3 reads CASRLLAGIDTQYF. The CDR3 bases are TGTGCCAGCAGACTACTAGCGGGGATAGATACGCAGTATTTT.

The rearrangement uses TRBV18 and TRBJ1-6; TRBD1 is a possible D gene (6 bases). Germline-derived CDR1 and CDR2 are KGHSH and LQKENI. The CDR3 has 18 amino acids. V lost 3 bases, J lost 5 bases, and 20 bases lay in between. In nucleotides, the CDR3 is TGTGCCAGCTCACCGAAAGAGTTTTGGACAGCGGATAATTCACCCCTCCACTTT. Translated, it gives CASSPKEFWTADNSPLHF.

The chain employs TRBV3-1 (or the pseudogene TRBV3-2) and TRBJ2-7; D remains ambiguous. Germline values: CDR1 LGHDT, CDR2 YNNKEL (reference sequence). The V gene lost 3 bases and the J gene lost 4 bases, with 13 bases spanning the gap. The CDR3 consists of 14 residues. CDR3 region: CASSHENRPYEQYF. The CDR3 DNA reads TGTGCCAGCAGCCACGAGAACAGACCGTACGAGCAGTACTTC.

The chain links TRBV19 to TRBJ2-3, with TRBD1 matching 7 bases. Germline V gene lookup returns CDR1 LNHDA and CDR2 SQIVND (reference sequence). V lost 5 bases to trimming and J lost 2 bases; unmatched junction nucleotides: 7. The CDR3 runs 15 residues. In nucleotides, the CDR3 is TGTGCCAGTAGTCCCCGGGACAGATTCACAGATACGCAGTATTTT. Its protein product is CASSPRDRFTDTQYF.

The rearrangement uses TRBV9 and TRBJ1-1; D remains unclear. The V and J ends lost 0 bases and 4 bases respectively, with 13 bases between them. Germline V gives CDR1 SGDLS, CDR2 YYNGEE. The CDR3 contains 15 residues. DNA of the CDR3: TGTGCCAGCAGCGTAGTTCGGGGAGAGGGCACTGAAGCTTTCTTT. Its translation is CASSVVRGEGTEAFF.

V is TRBV7-9 and J is TRBJ2-3; D is uncertain. Trimming pared 2 bases from V and 0 bases from J, leaving 12 bases between. Germline lookup yields CDR1 SEHNR and CDR2 FQNEAQ (reference sequence). This CDR3 region has 16 residues. DNA for the CDR3: TGTGCCAGCAGCTTACTGGTGACTCGAAGCACAGATACGCAGTATTTT. It translates to CASSLLVTRSTDTQYF.

This clone was observed once. The J gene is TRBJ2-7, the V gene TRBV5-1, with 12 bases aligning to TRBD1. There are 14 residues in the CDR3. From germline, CDR1 is SGHRS and CDR2 YFSETQ. V lost 4 bases to trimming and J lost 5 bases; unmatched junction nucleotides: 4. The CDR3: CASSRGQGADEQYF. In nucleotides, the CDR3 is TGCGCCAGCAGCCGGGGACAGGGGGCGGACGAGCAGTACTTC.

This clone was seen just once. This chain joins TRBV4-1 and TRBJ1-1; D is possibly TRBD1 (5 bases). Germline CDR1 MGHRA, CDR2 YSYEKL. The CDR3 length is 15 residues. V was trimmed by 0 bases and J by 5 bases, leaving 13 bases between them. CDR3 amino acids: CASSQDWGGETEAFF. In DNA, the CDR3 is TGCGCCAGCAGCCAAGATTGGGGGGGGGAGACTGAAGCTTTCTTT.

This clone was recorded a few times. J is TRBJ2-2 and V is TRBV4-1; no definite D call. Germline V lookup: CDR1 MGHRA, CDR2 YSYEKL. Trimming pared 1 base from V and 0 bases from J, leaving 9 bases between. The CDR3 is 16 amino acids. The CDR3 DNA reads TGCGCCAGCAGCCAAGTTCTGGGCGCGAACACCGGGGAGCTGTTTTTT. It codes for CASSQVLGANTGELFF.

The J gene is TRBJ2-1, the V gene TRBV5-1; 10 nucleotides match TRBD1. With 4 bases clipped from V and 4 bases from J, the junction kept 5 bases outside the gene matches. Germline loops: CDR1 SGHRS, CDR2 YFSETQ. This CDR3 region has 15 residues. For the CDR3, the DNA is TGCGCCAGCAGCGAGGGACAGGGGCTATACAATGAGCAGTTCTTC. This encodes CASSEGQGLYNEQFF. The full variable domain, with the rest looked up from reference TRBV5-1 and TRBJ2-1, is KAGVTQTPRYLIKTRGQQVTLSCSPISGHRSVSWYQQTPGQGLQFLFEYFSETQRNKGNFPGRFSGRQFSNSRSEMNVSTLELGDSALYLCASSEGQGLYNEQFFGPGTRLTVL.

This sequence joins TRBV7-2 and TRBJ1-2; D is unresolved. Trimming left V 5 bases short and J 7 bases short, with 17 bases between. CDR3 size: 14 residues. From germline, CDR1 is SGHTA and CDR2 FQGNSA. CDR3 sequence reads: CASSPQADLSGYTF. The CDR3 DNA is TGTGCCAGCAGCCCTCAGGCGGACTTGAGTGGCTACACCTTC.

CDR3 coding DNA: TGTGCCAGCAGTCCGGGGTACGAGCAGTACTTC. Amino acids: CASSPGYEQYF. The rearrangement links TRBV5-5 to TRBJ2-7; the D gene is possibly TRBD2 (5 bases). Germline loops: CDR1 SGHKS, CDR2 YYEKEE (reference sequence). V was trimmed by 5 bases and J by 4 bases, leaving 7 bases between them. The CDR3 is made up of 11 amino acids.

This CDR3 is CASSLAGGVDIQYF. As DNA, the CDR3 is TGTGCCAGCAGCTTAGCCGGGGGGGTCGACATTCAGTACTTC. This chain joins TRBV11-2 and TRBJ2-4, with 8 bases aligning to TRBD2. In germline, CDR1 is SGHAT, CDR2 FQNNGV. Trimming took 1 base from V and 8 from J; bases not matched to a gene: 4. This CDR3 has 14 amino acids. The full variable domain, in which reference TRBV11-2 and TRBJ2-4 provide the parts outside the CDR3, is EAGVAQSPRYKIIEKRQSVAFWCNPISGHATLYWYQQILGQGPKLLIQFQNNGVVDDSQLPKDRFSAERLKGVDSTLKIQPAKLEDSAVYLCASSLAGGVDIQYFGAGTRLSVL.

This clone has a single count. The chain is built from TRBV11-2 and TRBJ2-1, with D perhaps TRBD2 (5 bases). Trimming pared 2 bases from V and 5 bases from J, leaving 13 bases between. The CDR3 is made up of 15 amino acids. Germline CDR1 reads SGHAT; CDR2 reads FQNNGV. This CDR3 is CASSLTRGRHNEQFF. The CDR3 nucleotides are TGTGCCAGCAGCTTAACACGGGGTAGGCACAATGAGCAGTTCTTC.